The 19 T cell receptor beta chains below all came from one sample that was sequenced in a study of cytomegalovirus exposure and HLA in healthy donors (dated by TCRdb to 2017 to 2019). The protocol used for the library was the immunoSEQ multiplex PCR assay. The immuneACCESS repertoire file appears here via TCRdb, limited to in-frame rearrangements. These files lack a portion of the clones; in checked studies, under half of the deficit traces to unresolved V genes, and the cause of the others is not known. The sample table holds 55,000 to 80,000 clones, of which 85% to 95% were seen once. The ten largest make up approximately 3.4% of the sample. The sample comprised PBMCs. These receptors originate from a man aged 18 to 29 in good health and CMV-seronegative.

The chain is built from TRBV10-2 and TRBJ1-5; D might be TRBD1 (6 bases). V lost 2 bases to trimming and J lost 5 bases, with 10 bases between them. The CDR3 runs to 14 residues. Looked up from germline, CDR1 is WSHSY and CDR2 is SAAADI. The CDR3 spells CASSETGLDQPQHF. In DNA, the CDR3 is TGCGCCAGCAGTGAGACAGGGCTGGATCAGCCCCAGCATTTT.

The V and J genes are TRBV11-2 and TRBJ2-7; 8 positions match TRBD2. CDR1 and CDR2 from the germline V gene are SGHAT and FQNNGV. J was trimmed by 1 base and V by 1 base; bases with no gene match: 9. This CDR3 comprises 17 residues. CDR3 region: CASSLVRGGGPSYEQYF. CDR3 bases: TGTGCCAGCAGCTTAGTTCGGGGCGGGGGGCCGTCCTACGAGCAGTACTTC.

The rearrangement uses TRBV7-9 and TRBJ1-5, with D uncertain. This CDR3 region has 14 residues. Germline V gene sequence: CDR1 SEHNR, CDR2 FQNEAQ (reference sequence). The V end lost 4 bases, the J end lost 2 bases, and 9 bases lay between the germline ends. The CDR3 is CASSSQEGNQPQHF. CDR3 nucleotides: TGTGCCAGCAGCTCCCAGGAGGGCAATCAGCCCCAGCATTTT.

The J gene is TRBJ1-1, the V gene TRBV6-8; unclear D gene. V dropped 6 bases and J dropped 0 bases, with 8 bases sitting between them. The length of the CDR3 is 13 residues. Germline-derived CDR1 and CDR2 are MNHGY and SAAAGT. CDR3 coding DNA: TGTGCCAGCAGAAGACTGTTGAACACTGAAGCTTTCTTT. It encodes CASRRLLNTEAFF.

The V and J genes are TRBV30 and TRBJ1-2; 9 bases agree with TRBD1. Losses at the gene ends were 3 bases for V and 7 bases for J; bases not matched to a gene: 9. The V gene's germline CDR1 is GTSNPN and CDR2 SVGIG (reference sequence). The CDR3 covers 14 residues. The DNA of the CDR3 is TGTGCCTGGAGCATATCGGGACAGGGTGTTGGCTACACCTTC. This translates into CAWSISGQGVGYTF.

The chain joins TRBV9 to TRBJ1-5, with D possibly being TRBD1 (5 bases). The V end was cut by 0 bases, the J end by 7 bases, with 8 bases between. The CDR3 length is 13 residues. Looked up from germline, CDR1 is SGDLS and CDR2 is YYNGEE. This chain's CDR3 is CASSVGDRQPQHF. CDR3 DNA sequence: TGTGCCAGCAGCGTAGGAGACAGACAGCCCCAGCATTTT.

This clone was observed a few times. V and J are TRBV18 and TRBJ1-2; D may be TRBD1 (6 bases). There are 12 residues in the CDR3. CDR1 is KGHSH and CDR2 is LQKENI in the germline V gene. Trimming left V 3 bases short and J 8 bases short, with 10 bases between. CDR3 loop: CASSPTGKGYTF. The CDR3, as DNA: TGTGCCAGCTCACCGACAGGAAAAGGCTACACCTTC.

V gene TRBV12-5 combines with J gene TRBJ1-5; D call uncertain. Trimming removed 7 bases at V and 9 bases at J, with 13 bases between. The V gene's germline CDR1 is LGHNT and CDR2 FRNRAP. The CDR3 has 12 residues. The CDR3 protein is CASALAPGPQHF. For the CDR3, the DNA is TGTGCTAGTGCCCTGGCCCCGGGGCCCCAGCATTTT.

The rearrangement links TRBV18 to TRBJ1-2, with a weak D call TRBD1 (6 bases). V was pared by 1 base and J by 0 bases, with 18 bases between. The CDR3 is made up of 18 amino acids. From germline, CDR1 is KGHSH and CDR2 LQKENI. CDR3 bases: TGTGCCAGCTCACCACTTATAGGAACAGGGTCAGCTAACTATGGCTACACCTTC. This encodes CASSPLIGTGSANYGYTF.

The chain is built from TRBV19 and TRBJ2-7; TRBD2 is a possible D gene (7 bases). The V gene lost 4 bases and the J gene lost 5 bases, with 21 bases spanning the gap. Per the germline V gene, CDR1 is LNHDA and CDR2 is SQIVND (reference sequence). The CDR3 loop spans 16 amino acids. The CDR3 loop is CASSTPDRGAFNEQYF. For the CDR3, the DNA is TGTGCCAGTAGTACCCCAGATCGGGGGGCATTCAACGAGCAGTACTTC.

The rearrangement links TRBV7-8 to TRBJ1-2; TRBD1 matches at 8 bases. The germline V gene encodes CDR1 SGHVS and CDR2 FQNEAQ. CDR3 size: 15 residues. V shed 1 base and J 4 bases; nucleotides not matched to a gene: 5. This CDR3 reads CASSLGYGTGYGYTF. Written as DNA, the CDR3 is TGTGCCAGCAGCTTAGGATACGGGACAGGCTATGGCTACACCTTC.

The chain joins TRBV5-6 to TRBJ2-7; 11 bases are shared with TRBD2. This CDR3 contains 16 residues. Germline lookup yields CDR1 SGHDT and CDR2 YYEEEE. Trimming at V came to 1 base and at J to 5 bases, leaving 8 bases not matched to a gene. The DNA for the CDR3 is TGTGCCAGCAGCTTGAGATCTAGCGGGGGGCGCGACGAGCAGTACTTC. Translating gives CASSLRSSGGRDEQYF.

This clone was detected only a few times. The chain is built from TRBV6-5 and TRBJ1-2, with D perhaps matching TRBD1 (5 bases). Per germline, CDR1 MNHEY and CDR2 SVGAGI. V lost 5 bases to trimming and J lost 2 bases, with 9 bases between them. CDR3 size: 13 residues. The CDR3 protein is CASSTRQNYGYTF. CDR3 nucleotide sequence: TGTGCCAGCAGTACCCGACAGAACTATGGCTACACCTTC.

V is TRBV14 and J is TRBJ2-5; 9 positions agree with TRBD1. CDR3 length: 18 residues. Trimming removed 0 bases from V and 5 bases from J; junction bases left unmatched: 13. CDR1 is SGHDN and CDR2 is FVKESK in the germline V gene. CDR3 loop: CASSQDSMTGGSGETQYF. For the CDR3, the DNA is TGTGCCAGCAGCCAAGATTCCATGACAGGGGGGTCGGGGGAGACCCAGTACTTC.

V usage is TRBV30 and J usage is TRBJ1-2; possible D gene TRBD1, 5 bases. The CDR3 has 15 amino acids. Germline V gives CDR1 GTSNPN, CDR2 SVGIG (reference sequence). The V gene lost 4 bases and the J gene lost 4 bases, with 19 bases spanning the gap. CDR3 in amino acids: CAWIAEGRWIYGYTF. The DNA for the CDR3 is TGTGCCTGGATCGCGGAGGGGAGGTGGATCTATGGCTACACCTTC.

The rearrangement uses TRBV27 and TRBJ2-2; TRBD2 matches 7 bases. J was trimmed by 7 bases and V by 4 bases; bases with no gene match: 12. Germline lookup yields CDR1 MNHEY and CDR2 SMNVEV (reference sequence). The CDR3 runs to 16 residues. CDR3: CASSSSGGGLVGELFF. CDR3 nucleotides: TGTGCCAGCAGTTCCTCTGGGGGGGGGTTGGTCGGGGAGCTGTTTTTT.

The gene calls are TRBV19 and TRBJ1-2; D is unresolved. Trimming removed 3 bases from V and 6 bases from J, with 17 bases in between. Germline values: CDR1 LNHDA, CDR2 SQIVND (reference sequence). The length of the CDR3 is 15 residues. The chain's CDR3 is CASSIPTGISDGYTF. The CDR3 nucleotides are TGTGCCAGTAGTATCCCAACCGGCATCAGCGATGGCTACACCTTC.

CDR3 nucleotide sequence: TGTGCCTGGGGAACAGGGGGCGCGTACACTGAAGCTTTCTTT. It codes for CAWGTGGAYTEAFF. This rearrangement joins TRBV30 to TRBJ1-1; the match to TRBD1 covers 9 bases. The germline V gene has CDR1 GTSNPN and CDR2 SVGIG (reference sequence). V shed 5 bases and J 3 bases; nucleotides not matched to a gene: 7. The CDR3 is made up of 14 amino acids.

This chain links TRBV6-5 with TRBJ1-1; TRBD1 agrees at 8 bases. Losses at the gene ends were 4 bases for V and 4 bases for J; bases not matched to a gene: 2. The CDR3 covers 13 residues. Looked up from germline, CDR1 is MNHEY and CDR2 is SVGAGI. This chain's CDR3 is CASSWTGTTEAFF. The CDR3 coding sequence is TGTGCCAGCAGTTGGACAGGGACCACTGAAGCTTTCTTT.